What follows are 11 T cell receptor beta chains derived from one specimen sequenced in a study of cytomegalovirus exposure and HLA in healthy donors. Primers: 60 Vbeta forward and 13 Jbeta reverse. TCRdb's copy holds only in-frame clones and misses some; the assay was immunoSEQ multiplex PCR. Of about 160,000 clones in the sample, approximately 84% were seen once. The source material was PBMCs. These receptors were obtained from a man in his thirties or forties in good health and CMV-seronegative.

As to this clone: This sample also contains other DNA sequences that code for the same CDR3. The chain is built from TRBV5-1 and TRBJ1-2; TRBD1 is a possible D gene (5 bases). The length of the CDR3 is 14 residues. Trimming removed 2 bases at V and 5 bases at J, with 13 bases between. Germline values: CDR1 SGHRS, CDR2 YFSETQ. The chain's CDR3 is CASSFNERGYGYTF. The CDR3 DNA reads as TGCGCCAGCAGCTTCAACGAAAGGGGTTATGGCTACACCTTC.

The chain couples TRBV5-1 to TRBJ1-1; TRBD1 agrees at 8 bases. CDR3 length equals 15 residues. Trimming cost V 4 bases and J 4 bases; bases outside gene matches: 9. Per the germline V gene, CDR1 is SGHRS and CDR2 is YFSETQ. The CDR3 here is CASSPGQGWSTEAFF. The CDR3 region has the DNA TGCGCCAGCAGCCCCGGACAGGGTTGGAGCACTGAAGCTTTCTTT.

This clone appeared once. The genes are TRBV10-2 and TRBJ2-7; D may be TRBD2 (5 bases). CDR1 is WSHSY, CDR2 SAAADI, per germline. Trimming shortened V by 3 bases and J by 5 bases, and 20 bases separated the two germline ends. The CDR3 contains 16 residues. CDR3 residues: CASSDNIRLVGNEQYF. The CDR3 region has the DNA TGCGCCAGCAGTGATAACATTCGCCTAGTCGGGAACGAGCAGTACTTC.

The chain couples TRBV9 to TRBJ2-1, with TRBD1 matching 7 bases. This CDR3 region has 15 residues. V shed 1 base and J 6 bases; nucleotides not matched to a gene: 7. Germline V gives CDR1 SGDLS, CDR2 YYNGEE. CDR3 sequence (DNA): TGTGCCAGCAGCGTAAGGGCAGGGGGAATCAATGAGCAGTTCTTC. It encodes CASSVRAGGINEQFF.

The chain uses TRBV30 and TRBJ2-7; TRBD1 is a possible D gene (5 bases). V was trimmed by 1 base and J by 3 bases, leaving 10 bases between them. This CDR3 has 13 residues. Per the germline V gene, CDR1 is GTSNPN and CDR2 is SVGIG (reference sequence). This chain's CDR3 is CAWSEATGYEQYF. DNA of the CDR3: TGTGCCTGGAGTGAAGCTACAGGCTACGAGCAGTACTTC.

The chain carries TRBV6-5 and TRBJ2-7, with D perhaps TRBD1 (6 bases). Germline assignment: CDR1 MNHEY and CDR2 SVGAGI. The CDR3 covers 15 residues. The germline V and J ends were trimmed by 6 bases and 3 bases, with 18 bases remaining between them. The CDR3: CASSPTGSPVYEQYF. The DNA of the CDR3 is TGTGCCAGCAGCCCTACAGGGAGTCCCGTCTACGAGCAGTACTTC.

This sequence joins TRBV11-2 and TRBJ2-7, with 8 bases that match TRBD1. The V segment lost 5 bases and the J segment 5 bases; nucleotides outside the gene matches: 11. Germline values: CDR1 SGHAT, CDR2 FQNNGV. CDR3 length equals 15 residues. CDR3 DNA sequence: TGTGCCAGCAGCCCTCAGGGGGCGTCTAGTGACGAGCAGTACTTC. Amino acid sequence: CASSPQGASSDEQYF.

The rearrangement joins TRBV19 to TRBJ2-3; 7 nucleotides align to TRBD2. CDR3 size: 16 residues. The germline V gene has CDR1 LNHDA and CDR2 SQIVND (reference sequence). V lost 5 bases, J lost 1 base, and 9 bases stayed unmatched. The CDR3 here is CASSPSGLGGTDTQYF. CDR3 sequence (DNA): TGTGCCAGTAGTCCATCAGGACTAGGCGGCACAGATACGCAGTATTTT.

The chain uses TRBV11-2 and TRBJ2-7; D is undetermined. Germline lookup yields CDR1 SGHAT and CDR2 FQNNGV. V was trimmed by 4 bases and J by 2 bases, leaving 15 bases between them. The CDR3 sequence is 15 residues long. This CDR3 reads CASSSSGSLTYEQYF. DNA of the CDR3: TGTGCCAGCAGCTCATCCGGGTCTCTTACCTACGAGCAGTACTTC.

The chain has TRBV5-1 and TRBJ1-2; the D is unclear. Germline V CDR1 and CDR2: SGHRS, YFSETQ. Trimming left V 1 base short and J 7 bases short, with 20 bases between. The CDR3 extends over 16 amino acids. DNA of the CDR3: TGCGCCAGCAGCTTGTTTTTTTCGGACTCCTCACGTGGCTACACCTTC. Protein sequence: CASSLFFSDSSRGYTF.

The J gene is TRBJ2-1, the V gene TRBV29-1, with 7 bases aligning to TRBD2. The CDR3 is made up of 11 amino acids. The ends lost 6 bases at V and 8 bases at J; junction bases unmatched: 4. In germline, CDR1 is SQVTM, CDR2 ANQGSEA. The CDR3 loop is CSVRLAHEQFF. The CDR3 DNA reads TGCAGCGTAAGACTAGCCCATGAGCAGTTCTTC.